This T cell receptor beta chain comes out of a study of CD8+CD57+ T cells in acquired aplastic anemia. Comments on this clonotype: Its antigen is as yet unknown.

CDR3 and TCR beta VDJ profiling relied on genomic DNA as the template. One entry per CDR3 protein results from TCRdb running MiXCR on the reads. The table includes roughly 40,000 distinct CDR3 sequences, approximately 67% detected once. The germline V gene encodes CDR1 SGHTA and CDR2 FQGNSA. CDR3 size: 13 residues. V lost 5 bases to trimming and J lost 5 bases, with 9 bases between them. General observations from the study: Patients and controls had CD8+ Simpson's diversity values that were not significantly distinct.

The sequence derives from a human donor in good health, serving as a control. The sequenced material came from sorted CD4+, CD8+, or CD8+CD57+ T cells (not recorded which) from PBMCs. The rearrangement links TRBV7-2 to TRBJ2-2; possibly TRBD2 for D (5 bases). CDR3 amino acids: CASSLWETGELFF. In DNA, the CDR3 is TGTGCCAGCAGCCTGTGGGAGACCGGGGAGCTGTTTTTT.